The entry that follows covers one TCR beta chain sequence. Trimming removed 7 bases at V and 4 bases at J, with 17 bases between. Germline V gene data show CDR1 as MDHEN and CDR2 as SYDVKM. CDR3 length: 14 amino acids. The data were obtained in a study of blood T cell repertoires in COVID-19. Clones were read by immunoSEQ multiplex PCR, and TCRdb kept only the in-frame ones, dropping some. This sample has 250,000 to 400,000 clones, with around 86% found just once. Allocation to cohorts depended on clinical history reported by the participants. Specimen: PBMCs or T cells enriched from blood (not recorded which). This clonotype was sampled from a man in his 60s who had recovered from COVID-19. This sequence joins TRBV28 and TRBJ2-7, with D possibly TRBD1 on 6 matching bases. The CDR3 loop reads CASMDRQGRYEQYF. The CDR3 DNA reads as TGTGCCAGCATGGATAGGCAGGGGCGTTACGAGCAGTACTTC.